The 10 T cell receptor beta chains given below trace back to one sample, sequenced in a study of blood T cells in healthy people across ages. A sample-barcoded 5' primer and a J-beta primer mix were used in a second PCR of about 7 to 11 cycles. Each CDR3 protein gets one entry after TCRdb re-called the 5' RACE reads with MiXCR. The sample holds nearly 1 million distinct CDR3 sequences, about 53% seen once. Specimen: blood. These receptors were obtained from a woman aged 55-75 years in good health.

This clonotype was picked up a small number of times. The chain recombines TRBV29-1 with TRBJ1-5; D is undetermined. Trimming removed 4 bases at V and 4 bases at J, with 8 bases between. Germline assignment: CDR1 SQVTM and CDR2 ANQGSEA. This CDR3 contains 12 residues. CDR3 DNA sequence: TGCAGCGTTGGGGCAGCTAATCAGCCCCAGCATTTT. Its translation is CSVGAANQPQHF. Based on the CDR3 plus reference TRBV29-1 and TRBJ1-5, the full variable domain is SAVISQKPSRDICQRGTSLTIQCQVDSQVTMMFWYRQQPGQSLTLIATANQGSEATYESGFVIDKFPISRPNLTFSTLTVSNMSPEDSSIYLCSVGAANQPQHFGDGTRLSIL.

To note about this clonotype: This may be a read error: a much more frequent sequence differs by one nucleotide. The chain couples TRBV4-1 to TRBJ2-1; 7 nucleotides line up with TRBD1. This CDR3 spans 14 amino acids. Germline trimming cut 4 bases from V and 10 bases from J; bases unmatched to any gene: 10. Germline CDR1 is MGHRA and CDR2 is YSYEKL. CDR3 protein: CASSPRDRTYEQFF. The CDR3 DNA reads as TGCGCCAGCAGCCCCCGGGACAGAACCTACGAGCAGTTCTTC.

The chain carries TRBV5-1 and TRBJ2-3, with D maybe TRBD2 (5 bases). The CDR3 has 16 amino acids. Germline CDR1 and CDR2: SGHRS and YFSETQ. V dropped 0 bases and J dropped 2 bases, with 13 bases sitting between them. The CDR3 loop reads CASSLAGSADTDTQYF. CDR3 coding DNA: TGCGCCAGCAGCTTGGCCGGTAGCGCCGACACAGATACGCAGTATTTT.

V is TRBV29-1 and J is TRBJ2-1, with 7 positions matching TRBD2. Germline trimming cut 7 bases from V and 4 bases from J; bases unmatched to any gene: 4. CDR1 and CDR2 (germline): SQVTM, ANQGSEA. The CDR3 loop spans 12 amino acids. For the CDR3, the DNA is TGCAGCGCGTCCGGGAGGTACAATGAGCAGTTCTTC. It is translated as CSASGRYNEQFF.

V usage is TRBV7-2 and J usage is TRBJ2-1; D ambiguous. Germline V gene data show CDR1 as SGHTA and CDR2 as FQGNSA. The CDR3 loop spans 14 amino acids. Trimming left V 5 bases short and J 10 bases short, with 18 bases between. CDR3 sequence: CASSLLSSGLEQFF. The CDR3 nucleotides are TGTGCCAGCAGCCTACTCTCCTCGGGTCTAGAGCAGTTCTTC.

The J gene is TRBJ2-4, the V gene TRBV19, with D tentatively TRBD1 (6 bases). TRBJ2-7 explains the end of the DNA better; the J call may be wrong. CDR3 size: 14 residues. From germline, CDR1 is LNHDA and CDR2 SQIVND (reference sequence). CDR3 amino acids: CASSIRGHPYEQYF. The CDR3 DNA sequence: TGTGCCAGTAGTATACGGGGACACCCGTACGAGCAGTACTTC.

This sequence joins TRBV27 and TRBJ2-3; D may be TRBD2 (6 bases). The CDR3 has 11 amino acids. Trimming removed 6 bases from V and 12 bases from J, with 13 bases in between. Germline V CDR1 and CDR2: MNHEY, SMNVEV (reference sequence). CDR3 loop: CASSSGLRQYF. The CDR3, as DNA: TGTGCCAGCAGCTCGGGACTCCGTCAGTATTTT.

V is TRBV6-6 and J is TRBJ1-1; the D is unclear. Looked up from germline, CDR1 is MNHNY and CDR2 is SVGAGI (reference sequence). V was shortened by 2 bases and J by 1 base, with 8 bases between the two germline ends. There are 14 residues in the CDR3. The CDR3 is CASSYGSENTEAFF. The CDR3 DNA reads TGTGCCAGCAGTTACGGTTCAGAGAACACTGAAGCTTTCTTT.

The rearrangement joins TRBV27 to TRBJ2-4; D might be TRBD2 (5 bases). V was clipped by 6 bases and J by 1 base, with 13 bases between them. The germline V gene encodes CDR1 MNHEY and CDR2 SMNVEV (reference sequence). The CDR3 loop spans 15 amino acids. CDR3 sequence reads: CASRPLGLAKNIQYF. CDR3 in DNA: TGTGCCAGCAGACCGCTAGGACTGGCCAAAAACATTCAGTACTTC.

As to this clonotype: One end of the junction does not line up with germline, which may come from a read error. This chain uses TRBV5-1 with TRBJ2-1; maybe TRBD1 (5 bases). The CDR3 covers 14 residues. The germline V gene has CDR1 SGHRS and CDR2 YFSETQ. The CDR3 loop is CASSWAQGSNEQFF. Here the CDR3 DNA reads TGCGCTAGCAGCTGGGCTCAGGGTTCCAATGAGCAGTTCTTC.